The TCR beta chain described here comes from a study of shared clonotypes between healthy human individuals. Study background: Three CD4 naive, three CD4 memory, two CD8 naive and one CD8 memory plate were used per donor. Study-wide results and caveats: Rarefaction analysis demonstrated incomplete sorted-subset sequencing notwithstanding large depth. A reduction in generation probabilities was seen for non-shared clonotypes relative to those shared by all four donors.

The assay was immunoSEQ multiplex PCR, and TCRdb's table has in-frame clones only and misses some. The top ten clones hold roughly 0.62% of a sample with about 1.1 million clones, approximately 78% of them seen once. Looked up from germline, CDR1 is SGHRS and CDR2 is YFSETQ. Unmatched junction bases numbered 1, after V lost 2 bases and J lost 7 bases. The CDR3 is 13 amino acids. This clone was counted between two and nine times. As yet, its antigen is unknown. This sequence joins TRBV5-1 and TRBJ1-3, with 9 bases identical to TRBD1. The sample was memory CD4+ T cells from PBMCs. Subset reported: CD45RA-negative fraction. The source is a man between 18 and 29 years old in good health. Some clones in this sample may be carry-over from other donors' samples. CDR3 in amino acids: CASSLDRGNTIYF. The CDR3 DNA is TGCGCCAGCAGCTTAGACAGGGGGAACACCATATATTTT. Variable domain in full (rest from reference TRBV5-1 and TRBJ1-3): KAGVTQTPRYLIKTRGQQVTLSCSPISGHRSVSWYQQTPGQGLQFLFEYFSETQRNKGNFPGRFSGRQFSNSRSEMNVSTLELGDSALYLCASSLDRGNTIYFGEGSWLTVV.